Here is one T cell receptor beta chain with its context. Its antigen is unknown. The CDR3 loop spans 17 amino acids. The J segment lost 12 bases and the V segment lost 5 bases, leaving 21 bases of the junction unmatched. CDR1 is LGHNA and CDR2 is YNFKEQ in the germline V gene. The source of the sample is a study of OX40 agonist ivuxolimab in advanced cancers. On the study more broadly: In this trial design, patients received ivuxolimab intravenously at 0.01 to 10 mg/kg every 2 weeks.

Clones were sequenced by immunoSEQ multiplex PCR, and TCRdb holds only the in-frame ones, with some missing. Seen here are roughly 61,000 clones, 75% to 90% observed once, and the top ten hold around 0.6%. Researchers took blood at baseline, on cycle 4 day 1, and on cycle 7 day 1. Notes on the study in general: With doses of 0.1 to 3.0 mg/kg, CD4+ and CD8+ blood T cells had undergone clonal expansion by week 6.

The sample was CD4+ or CD8+ T cells sorted from blood, taken in a trial of the OX40 agonist ivuxolimab. The rearrangement uses TRBV4-2 and TRBJ2-1; 8 bases align to TRBD1. This sequence was found in an adult with an advanced solid tumor such as melanoma, head and neck, liver or kidney cancer. This CDR3 reads CASSIGGGRQGKDGQFF. The DNA for the CDR3 is TGTGCCAGCAGCATCGGGGGAGGTCGACAGGGGAAGGACGGGCAGTTCTTC.